This T cell receptor beta chain came from a study of OX40 agonist ivuxolimab in advanced cancers. Looking at the study overall: Ivuxolimab was an agonistic, fully human IgG2 monoclonal antibody directed against OX40 (CD134), a costimulatory receptor. Intravenous ivuxolimab was administered to patients every 2 weeks at six dose levels: 0.01, 0.1, 0.3, 1.5, 3 and 10 mg/kg. Of the approximately 54 patients in dose escalation, 19 had hepatocellular carcinoma, about 15 had melanoma, 9 had renal cell carcinoma and 9 had head and neck cancer. The dose-escalation cohort was about 86% male with a mean age of about 58 years, ranging from 23 to 79. Prior anti-PD-1, anti-PD-L1 or anti-CTLA-4 therapy was permitted, and about two fifths of dose-escalation patients had received checkpoint inhibitors. Partial responses were achieved by three dose-escalation patients, of whom one had hepatocellular carcinoma and two had cutaneous melanoma. Peripheral TCRbeta sequencing was intended to test whether TCR sequence diversity was altered and clonal T-cell expansion was caused by ivuxolimab. The monotherapy dose-escalation portion (N of about 57 patients) of the phase I ivuxolimab trial is reported in the paper.

V is pruned by 2 bases and J by 7 bases, leaving 3 bases of the junction without a gene match. CDR1 and CDR2, looked up from the germline V gene, are SNHLY and FYNNEI. From the cysteine through the phenylalanine, the CDR3 covers 13 amino acids. Just CDR3 DNA is preserved here, 39 bases in frame from base 1. As concerns this clone: This receptor's antigen is unknown. Per-base qualities were not stored, and no clone one base away is much larger.

Genomic DNA was extracted from sorted cells for sequencing of the TCRbeta CDR3 region. The immunoSEQ Assay was used for sequencing of TCRbeta CDR3 regions. Held by TCRdb, this immuneACCESS table contains in-frame sequences only and omits some clones. Under half of the omission traces to an unresolved V gene where checked; the cause of the rest is unknown. Within this sample are under 85,000 clones, with 85% to 95% of them counted one time only. Approximately 11% of the sample rests with the top ten. Patients with a history of autoimmune disease or receiving systemic immunosuppression were excluded from the trial. In every dose cohort, peripheral blood was drawn for TCR sequencing at baseline, cycle 4 day 1, and cycle 7 day 1. Samples were obtained from an open-label, multicenter, first-in-human phase I dose-escalation trial of ivuxolimab. The trial enrolled adults with locally advanced or metastatic head and neck squamous cell, hepatocellular, melanoma or renal cell carcinoma. Before TCR sequencing, CD4+ T cells and CD8+ T cells were sorted from peripheral blood as separate populations.

Paper-wide results and their limitations: At doses of 0.1 to 3.0 mg/kg, clonal expansion of both CD4+ and CD8+ blood T cells was observed from baseline to week 6. Antigen specificity was not determined for the clonally expanded peripheral T cells. In partial responders in the 0.1-3.0 mg/kg groups, normalized peripheral clonal expansion was found to be among the lowest, especially among CD8+ T cells. Low levels of normalized T-cell clonal expansion were also seen in some patients who did not respond. On average, CD8+ T cells showed more expanded clones than CD4+ T cells after ivuxolimab.

The chain uses TRBV2 and TRBJ1-1; 8 bases in the junction line up with TRBD1. The input for sequencing was CD4+ or CD8+ T cells sorted from blood, taken in a trial of the OX40 agonist ivuxolimab. The TCR sequence derives from an adult with an advanced solid tumor such as melanoma, head and neck, liver or kidney cancer. The CDR3 in this case is CASSERQGHEAFF. The DNA reads as follows: TGTGCCAGCAGTGAAAGACAGGGGCATGAAGCTTTCTTT.